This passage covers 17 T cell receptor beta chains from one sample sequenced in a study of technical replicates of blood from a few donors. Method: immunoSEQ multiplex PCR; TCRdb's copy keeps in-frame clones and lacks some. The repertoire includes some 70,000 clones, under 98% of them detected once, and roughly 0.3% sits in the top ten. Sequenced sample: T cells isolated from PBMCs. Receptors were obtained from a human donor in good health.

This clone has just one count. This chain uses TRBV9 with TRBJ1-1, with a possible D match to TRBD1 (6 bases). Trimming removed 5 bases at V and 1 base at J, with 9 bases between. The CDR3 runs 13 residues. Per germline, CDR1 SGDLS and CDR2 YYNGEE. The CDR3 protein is CASRGDTNTEAFF. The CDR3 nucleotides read TGTGCCAGCAGGGGGGACACGAACACTGAAGCTTTCTTT.

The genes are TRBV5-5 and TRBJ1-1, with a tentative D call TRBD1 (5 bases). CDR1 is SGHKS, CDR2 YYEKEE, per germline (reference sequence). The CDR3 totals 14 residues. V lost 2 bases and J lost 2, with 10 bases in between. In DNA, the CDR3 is TGTGCCAGCAGCTTCGGACAAATTAACACTGAAGCTTTCTTT. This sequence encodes CASSFGQINTEAFF.

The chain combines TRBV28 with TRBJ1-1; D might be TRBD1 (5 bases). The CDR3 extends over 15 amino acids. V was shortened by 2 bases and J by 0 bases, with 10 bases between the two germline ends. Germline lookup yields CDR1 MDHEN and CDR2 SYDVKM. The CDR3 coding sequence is TGTGCCAGCAGTTTAGGGGGACTTTTGAACACTGAAGCTTTCTTT. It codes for CASSLGGLLNTEAFF.

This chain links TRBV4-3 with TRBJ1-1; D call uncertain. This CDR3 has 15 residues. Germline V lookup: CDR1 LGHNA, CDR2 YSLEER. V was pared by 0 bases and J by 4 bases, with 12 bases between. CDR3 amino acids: CASSQDVSTTTEAFF. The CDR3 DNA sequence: TGCGCCAGCAGCCAAGATGTGTCGACAACCACTGAAGCTTTCTTT.

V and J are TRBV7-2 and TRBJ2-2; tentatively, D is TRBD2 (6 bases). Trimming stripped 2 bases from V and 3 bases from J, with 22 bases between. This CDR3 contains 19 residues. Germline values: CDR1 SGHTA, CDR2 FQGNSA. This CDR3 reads CASSLTPSSGGAHTGELFF. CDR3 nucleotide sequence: TGTGCCAGCAGCTTAACCCCGAGTTCCGGGGGAGCGCACACCGGGGAGCTGTTTTTT.

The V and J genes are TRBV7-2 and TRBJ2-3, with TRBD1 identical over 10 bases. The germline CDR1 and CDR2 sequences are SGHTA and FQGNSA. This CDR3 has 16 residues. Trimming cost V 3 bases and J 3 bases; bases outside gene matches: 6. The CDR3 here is CASSFKTGGLTDTQYF. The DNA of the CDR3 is TGTGCCAGCAGCTTCAAGACAGGGGGCCTGACAGATACGCAGTATTTT.

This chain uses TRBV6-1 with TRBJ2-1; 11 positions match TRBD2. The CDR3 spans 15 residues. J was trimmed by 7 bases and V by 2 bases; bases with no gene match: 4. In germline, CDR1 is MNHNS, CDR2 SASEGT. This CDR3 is CASSETSGSRNEQFF. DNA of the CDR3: TGTGCCAGCAGTGAAACTAGCGGGAGCCGGAATGAGCAGTTCTTC.

CDR3 residues: CATWTGEKETQYF. DNA of the CDR3: TGTGCCACCTGGACAGGGGAGAAAGAGACCCAGTACTTC. This rearrangement joins TRBV7-9 to TRBJ2-5; 9 bases map to TRBD1. Germline CDR1 SEHNR, CDR2 FQNEAQ (reference sequence). The length of the CDR3 is 13 residues. With V trimmed by 10 bases and J by 3 bases, 6 bases remained unmatched. Full variable domain (remainder filled in from reference TRBV7-9 and TRBJ2-5): DTGVSQNPRHKITKRGQNVTFRCDPISEHNRLYWYRQTLGQGPEFLTYFQNEAQLEKSRLLSDRFSAERPKGSFSTLEIQRTEQGDSAMYLCATWTGEKETQYFGPGTRLLVL.

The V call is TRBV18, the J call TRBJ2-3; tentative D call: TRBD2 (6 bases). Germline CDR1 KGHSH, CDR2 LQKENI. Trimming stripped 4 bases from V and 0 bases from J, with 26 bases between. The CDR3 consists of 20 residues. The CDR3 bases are TGTGCCAGCTCACTGGATACGAGAGGTAACGGGGGAAGGAGCACAGATACGCAGTATTTT. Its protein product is CASSLDTRGNGGRSTDTQYF.

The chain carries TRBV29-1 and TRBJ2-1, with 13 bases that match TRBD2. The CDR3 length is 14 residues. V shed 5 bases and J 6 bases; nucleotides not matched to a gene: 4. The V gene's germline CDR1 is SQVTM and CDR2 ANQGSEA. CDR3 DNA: TGCAGCGTTTTAACTAGCGGGAGGGGCAATGAGCAGTTCTTC. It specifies CSVLTSGRGNEQFF.

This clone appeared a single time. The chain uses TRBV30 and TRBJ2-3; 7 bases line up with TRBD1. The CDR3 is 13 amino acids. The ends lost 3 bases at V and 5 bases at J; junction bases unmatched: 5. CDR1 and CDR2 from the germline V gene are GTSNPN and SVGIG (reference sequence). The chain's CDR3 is CAWRQQGIDTQYF. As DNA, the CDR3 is TGTGCCTGGAGACAACAGGGGATAGATACGCAGTATTTT. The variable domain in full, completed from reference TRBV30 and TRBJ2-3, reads SQTIHQWPATLVQPVGSPLSLECTVEGTSNPNLYWYRQAAGRGLQLLFYSVGIGQISSEVPQNLSASRPQDRQFILSSKKLLLSDSGFYLCAWRQQGIDTQYFGPGTRLTVL.

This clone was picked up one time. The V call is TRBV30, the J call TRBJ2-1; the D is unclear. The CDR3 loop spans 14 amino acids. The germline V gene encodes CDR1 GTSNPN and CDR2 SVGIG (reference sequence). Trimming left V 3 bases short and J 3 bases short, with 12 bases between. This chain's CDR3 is CAWRPPSSYNEQFF. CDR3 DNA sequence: TGTGCCTGGAGACCCCCCTCTAGCTACAATGAGCAGTTCTTC. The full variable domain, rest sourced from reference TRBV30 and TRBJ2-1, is SQTIHQWPATLVQPVGSPLSLECTVEGTSNPNLYWYRQAAGRGLQLLFYSVGIGQISSEVPQNLSASRPQDRQFILSSKKLLLSDSGFYLCAWRPPSSYNEQFFGPGTRLTVL.

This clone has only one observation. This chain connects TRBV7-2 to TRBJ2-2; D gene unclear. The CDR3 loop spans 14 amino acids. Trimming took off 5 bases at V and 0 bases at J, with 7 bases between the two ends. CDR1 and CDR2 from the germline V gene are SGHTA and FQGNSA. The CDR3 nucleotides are TGTGCCAGCAGCCTCCCTCCGAACACCGGGGAGCTGTTTTTT. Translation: CASSLPPNTGELFF.

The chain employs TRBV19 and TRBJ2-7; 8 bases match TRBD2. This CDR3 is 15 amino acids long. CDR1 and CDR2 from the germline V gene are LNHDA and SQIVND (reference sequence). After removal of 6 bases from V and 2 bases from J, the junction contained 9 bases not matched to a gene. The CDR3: CASSSLAGLPYEQYF. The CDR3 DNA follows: TGTGCCAGTAGCAGCCTAGCGGGCCTTCCCTACGAGCAGTACTTC.

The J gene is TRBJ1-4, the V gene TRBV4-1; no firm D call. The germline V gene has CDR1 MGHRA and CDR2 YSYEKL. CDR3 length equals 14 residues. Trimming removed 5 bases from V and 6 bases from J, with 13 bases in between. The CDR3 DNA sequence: TGCGCCAGCAGCTTGACTGCTCCAGATGAAAAACTGTTTTTT. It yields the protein CASSLTAPDEKLFF.

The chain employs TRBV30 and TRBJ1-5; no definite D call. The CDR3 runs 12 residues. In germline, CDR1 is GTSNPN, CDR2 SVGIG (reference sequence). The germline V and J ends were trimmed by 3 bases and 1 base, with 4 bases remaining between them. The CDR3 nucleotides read TGTGCCTGGAGCACAAGCAATCAGCCCCAGCATTTT. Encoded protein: CAWSTSNQPQHF.

CDR3 residues: CASSPGVETFF. The CDR3 nucleotides read TGTGCCAGCAGTCCCGGGGTGGAGACTTTCTTT. V gene TRBV27 combines with J gene TRBJ1-1; D uncertain. The CDR3 consists of 11 residues. Germline CDR1 MNHEY, CDR2 SMNVEV (reference sequence). V was clipped by 5 bases and J by 12 bases, with 13 bases between them.